The T cell receptor beta chain under discussion was sequenced for a study of shared clonotypes between healthy human individuals. Study results and caveats: Only a few donors were included, so the genetic and exposure-history diversity represented was limited.

This clone was detected only a few times. Its antigen is undetermined. TCRdb's table, derived via immunoSEQ multiplex PCR, lists solely in-frame clones and lacks some. Here the sample spans about 1 million clones, around 74% being singletons. The sequence was collected from a man aged 18 to 29 in good health. Material: memory CD4+ T cells sorted from blood. Subset here: CD45RA-negative fraction.

For the CDR3, the DNA is TGTGCCAGCGGGAGGGATCGGGGAACCGGGGAGCTGTTTTTT. Residues: CASGRDRGTGELFF. This sequence joins TRBV27 and TRBJ2-2; 7 bases align to TRBD2. The CDR3 covers 14 residues. From germline, CDR1 is MNHEY and CDR2 SMNVEV (reference sequence). V lost 8 bases to trimming and J lost 5 bases; unmatched junction nucleotides: 8.